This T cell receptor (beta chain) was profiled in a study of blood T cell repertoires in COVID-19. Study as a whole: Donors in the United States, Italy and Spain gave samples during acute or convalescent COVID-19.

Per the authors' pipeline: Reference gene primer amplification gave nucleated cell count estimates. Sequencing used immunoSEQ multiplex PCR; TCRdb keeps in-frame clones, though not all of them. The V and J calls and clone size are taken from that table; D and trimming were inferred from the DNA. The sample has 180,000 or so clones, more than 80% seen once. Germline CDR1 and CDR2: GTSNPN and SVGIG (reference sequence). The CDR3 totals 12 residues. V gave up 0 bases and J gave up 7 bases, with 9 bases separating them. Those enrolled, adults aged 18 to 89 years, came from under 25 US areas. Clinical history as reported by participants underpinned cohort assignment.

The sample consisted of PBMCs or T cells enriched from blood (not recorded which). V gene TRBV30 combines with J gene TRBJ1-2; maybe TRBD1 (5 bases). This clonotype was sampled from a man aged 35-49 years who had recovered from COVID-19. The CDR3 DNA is TGTGCCTGGAGTGTACCCGGGGGTGGCTACACCTTC. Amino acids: CAWSVPGGGYTF.